The source of this T cell receptor (beta chain) is a study of cytomegalovirus exposure and HLA in healthy donors. Study-wide results and limits: As was reported, the HLA-A and HLA-B alleles of most subjects were accurately predicted from TCR beta sequences.

This clone occurred once. Its antigen is undetermined. The PCR made use of 60 Vbeta and 13 Jbeta primers. TCRdb's copy holds only in-frame clones and misses some; the assay was immunoSEQ multiplex PCR. This sample has about 110,000 clones, with around 70% found just once. The CDR3 loop spans 17 amino acids. V dropped 5 bases and J dropped 2; count of bases not matched to a gene: 11. CDR1 is SSHAT, CDR2 FNYEAQ, per germline (reference sequence). The sequencing input was PBMCs. The TCR originated in a woman aged 35 to 49 in good health and CMV-seronegative. This rearrangement joins TRBV7-7 to TRBJ2-3, with 9 nucleotides matching TRBD2. The CDR3 region is CASSPDSGGSLTDTQYF. CDR3 nucleotide sequence: TGTGCCAGCAGCCCTGATAGCGGGGGCAGTCTCACAGATACGCAGTATTTT.